The TCR beta chain described here comes from a study of cytomegalovirus exposure and HLA in healthy donors. Generated by immunoSEQ multiplex PCR, the TCRdb table keeps only in-frame clones and is missing some. The sample contains some 210,000 clones, approximately 87% of which appear only once. The CDR3 runs 11 residues. V was cut by 1 base and J by 7 bases, with 7 bases left in between. Germline CDR1 and CDR2: DFQATT and SNEGSKA (reference sequence). Specimen: PBMCs. The sequence was collected from a woman aged 18-29 years in good health and CMV-seronegative. V and J are TRBV20-1 and TRBJ1-1, with D possibly TRBD1 on 5 matching bases. The CDR3 DNA follows: TGCAGTGCTAGAGGACAGATTGAAGCTTTCTTT. Residues: CSARGQIEAFF.